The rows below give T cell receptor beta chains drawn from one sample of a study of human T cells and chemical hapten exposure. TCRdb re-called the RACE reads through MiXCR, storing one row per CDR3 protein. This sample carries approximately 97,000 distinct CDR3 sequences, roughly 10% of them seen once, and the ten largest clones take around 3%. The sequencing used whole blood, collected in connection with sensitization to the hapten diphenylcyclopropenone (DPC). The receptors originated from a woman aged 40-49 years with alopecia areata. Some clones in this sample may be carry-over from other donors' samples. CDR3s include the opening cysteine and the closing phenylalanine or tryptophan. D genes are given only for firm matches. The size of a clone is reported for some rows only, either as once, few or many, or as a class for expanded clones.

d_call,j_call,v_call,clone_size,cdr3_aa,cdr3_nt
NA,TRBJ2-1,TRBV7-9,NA,CASSLGLASLNEQFF,TGTGCCAGCAGCTTAGGTCTAGCTTCCCTCAATGAGCAGTTCTTC
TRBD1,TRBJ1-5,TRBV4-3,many,CASSRDYRGNQPQHF,TGCGCCAGCAGCCGGGATTACAGGGGGAATCAGCCCCAGCATTTT
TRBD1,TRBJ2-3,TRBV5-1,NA,CASRPAGQGIPDTQYF,TGCGCCAGCAGGCCGGCGGGACAGGGGATCCCAGATACGCAGTATTTT
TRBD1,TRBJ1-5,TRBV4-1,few,CASSQGLDRAYQPQHF,TGCGCCAGCAGCCAAGGTCTCGACAGGGCCTATCAGCCCCAGCATTTT
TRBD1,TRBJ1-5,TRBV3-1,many,CASKSTGGRYSNQPQHF,TGTGCCAGCAAGTCAACAGGGGGCCGGTATAGCAATCAGCCCCAGCATTTT
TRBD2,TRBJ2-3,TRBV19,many,CASRLAGNEDTQYF,TGTGCCAGTAGACTAGCGGGAAATGAGGATACGCAGTATTTT
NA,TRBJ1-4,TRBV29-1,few,CSVDGGSTNEKLFF,TGCAGCGTTGACGGCGGATCAACTAATGAAAAACTGTTTTTT
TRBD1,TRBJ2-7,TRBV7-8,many,CASSTQGGYYYEQYF,TGTGCCAGCAGCACACAGGGGGGCTACTACTACGAGCAGTACTTC
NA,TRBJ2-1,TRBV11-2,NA,CASSSLLAGEQFF,TGTGCCAGCAGCTCGCTACTAGCCGGGGAGCAGTTCTTC
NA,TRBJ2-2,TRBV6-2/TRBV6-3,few,CASRTGHMNTGELFF,TGTGCCAGCAGGACGGGACACATGAACACCGGGGAGCTGTTTTTT
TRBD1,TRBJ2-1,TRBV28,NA,CASSRDRASSEQFF,TGTGCCAGCAGCCGGGACAGGGCAAGTTCTGAGCAGTTCTTC
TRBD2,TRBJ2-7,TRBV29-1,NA,CSVGGGLNYEQYF,TGCAGCGTTGGCGGGGGGCTGAACTACGAGCAGTACTTC
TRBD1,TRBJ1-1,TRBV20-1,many,CSARKGAWNTEAFF,TGCAGTGCTAGAAAGGGGGCCTGGAACACTGAAGCTTTCTTT
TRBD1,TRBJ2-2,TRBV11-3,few,CASSRDRGIGELFF,TGTGCCAGCAGTCGCGACAGGGGAATCGGGGAGCTGTTTTTT
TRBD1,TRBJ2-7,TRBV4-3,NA,CASSRDRASEQYF,TGCGCCAGCTCCCGGGACAGGGCAAGCGAGCAGTACTTC
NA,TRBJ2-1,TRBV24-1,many,CATSDYARVGSYNEQFF,TGTGCCACCAGTGACTACGCCCGGGTTGGCTCCTACAATGAGCAGTTCTTC
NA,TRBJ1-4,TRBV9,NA,CASSVRQSNEKLFF,TGTGCCAGCAGCGTAAGGCAGTCTAATGAAAAACTGTTTTTT
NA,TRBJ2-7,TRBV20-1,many,CSATSTIGDYEQYF,TGCAGTGCTACCTCGACAATAGGTGACTACGAGCAGTACTTC
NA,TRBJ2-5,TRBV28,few,CASSIGRRDVETQYF,TGTGCCAGCAGTATCGGACGGAGGGATGTTGAGACCCAGTACTTC
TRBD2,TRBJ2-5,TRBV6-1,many,CASSVAGTSGQETQYF,TGTGCCAGCAGTGTAGCCGGGACTAGCGGCCAAGAGACCCAGTACTTC
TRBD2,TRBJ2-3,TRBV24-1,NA,CATSDRGGPDTQYF,TGTGCCACCAGTGATCGCGGGGGGCCTGATACGCAGTATTTT
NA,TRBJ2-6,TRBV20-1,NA,CSASTSGGANVLTF,TGCAGTGCCTCTACTAGTGGTGGGGCCAACGTCCTGACTTTC
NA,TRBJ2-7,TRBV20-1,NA,CSALREGAPSYEQYF,TGCAGTGCCCTCCGGGAAGGGGCGCCCTCCTACGAGCAGTACTTC
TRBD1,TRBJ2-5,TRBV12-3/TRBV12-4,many,CASSPGQSQETQYF,TGTGCCAGCAGCCCGGGACAGAGCCAAGAGACCCAGTACTTC
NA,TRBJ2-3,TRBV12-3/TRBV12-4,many,CASSLAGGRRDTQYF,TGTGCCAGCAGTTTAGCGGGGGGGCGTAGAGATACGCAGTATTTT
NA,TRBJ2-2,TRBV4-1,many,CASSQGIATGELFF,TGCGCCAGCAGCCAAGGAATAGCGACCGGGGAGCTGTTTTTT
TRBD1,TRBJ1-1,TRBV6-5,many,CASHGQGNRKAFF,TGTGCCAGCCACGGACAGGGGAACCGGAAAGCTTTCTTT
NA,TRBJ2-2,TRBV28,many,CASSLVRPNTGELFF,TGTGCCAGCAGTTTAGTTCGCCCGAACACCGGGGAGCTGTTTTTT
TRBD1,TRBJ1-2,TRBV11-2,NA,CASSPPGTGSGYTF,TGTGCCAGCAGCCCACCCGGGACAGGCAGTGGCTACACCTTC
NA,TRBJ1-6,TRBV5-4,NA,CASSLRPRNSPLHF,TGTGCCAGCAGCTTACGACCGAGAAATTCACCCCTCCACTTT